This TCR beta chain was recovered during a study of shared clonotypes between healthy human individuals. Study as a whole: The plates for each donor numbered three CD4 naive, three CD4 memory, two CD8 naive and one CD8 memory.

Study-wide results and caveats: Estimated richness was generally greater in naive than memory subsets. Tissue TCR repertoires likely differ from these blood-only repertoires.

Per the germline V gene, CDR1 is SGHRS and CDR2 is YFSETQ. V was shortened by 0 bases and J by 12 bases, with 7 bases between the two germline ends. The CDR3 runs 11 residues. This clone has only one observation. The antigen remains unidentified. Using approximately 200 ng DNA, 30,000 to 35,000 T cell genomes, the sorted-subset replicate PCRs were run. The assay was immunoSEQ multiplex PCR, and TCRdb's table has in-frame clones only and misses some. Found here are approximately 110,000 clones, approximately 70% of them singletons; the top ten hold approximately 23%. Sequenced sample: memory CD8+ T cells sorted from blood. Stated subset: CD45RO+ cells pooled with CCR7-negative TemRA cells. The rearrangement links TRBV5-1 to TRBJ2-1; D is ambiguous. This TCR was recovered from a woman aged 25 to 45 in good health. CDR3 sequence (DNA): TGCGCCAGCAGCTTGGGCTACGGGCAGTTCTTC. It encodes CASSLGYGQFF.